One sample yielded the 22 T cell receptor beta chains listed below, sequenced in a study of CD8+ T cells in alopecia areata. Reverse transcription of extracted RNA yielded cDNA, which provided the sequencing template. TCRdb keeps only in-frame clones here, not all; method: immunoSEQ multiplex PCR. Observed in the sample are about 120,000 clones, none of them singletons. The sample taken for sequencing was lesional skin. The receptor source for this set is a C3H/HeJ mouse with alopecia areata. The strain is characterized by the MHC haplotype H2-k.

About this clone itself: Genes and germline are mouse. The DNA ends 4 residues before the CDR3 does, and the rest of the CDR3 is filled in from the germline J gene. The chain joins TRBV13-3 to TRBJ2-3; 13 positions agree with TRBD2. Germline V gene data show CDR1 as NNHDY and CDR2 as SYVADS. Unmatched junction bases numbered 7, after V lost 0 bases and J lost 0 bases. This CDR3 has 19 residues. CDR3 sequence: CASSDDGTGGGTSAETLYF. The DNA read from the CDR3 is TGTGCCAGCAGTGATGATGGGACTGGGGGGGGTACTAGTGCAGAA.

This clone was seen a handful of times. The genes are named according to mouse. Read coverage stops 4 residues before the CDR3 terminus; the germline J gene supplies the remainder. The V call is TRBV19, the J call TRBJ1-1; 12 bases map to TRBD1. Germline V gene lookup returns CDR1 FNHDT and CDR2 SITEND (reference sequence). The CDR3 runs 14 residues. The sequenced part of the CDR3 DNA is TGTGCCAGCAGTATCGGGGACAGGGGGCGA. Translation gives CASSIGDRGR. In full, the CDR3 is CASSIGDRGREVFF.

This clone was counted only a few times. At residue 12, TCRdb's protein disagrees with the DNA translation; the protein shown here derives from the DNA. Genes here carry mouse names. The read ends 3 residues before the CDR3 terminus; that terminus is restored from the germline J gene. This chain joins TRBV19 and TRBJ1-6, with D unresolved. TRBJ1-6 is labeled an ORF, and its function is uncertain. V was clipped by 0 bases and J by 4 bases, with 8 bases between them. The CDR3 is 15 amino acids. The germline V gene encodes CDR1 FNHDT and CDR2 SITEND (reference sequence). CDR3 DNA, as far as it was read: TGTGCCAGCAGTATAGTGCCAGAATATAATTCGCCC. Protein sequence: CASSIVPEYNSP. In full, the CDR3 is CASSIVPEYNSPLYF.

Many counts were recorded for this clone. Translating the DNA gives a protein that differs from the TCRdb entry at residue 12; the protein shown here is that DNA translation. The germline and genes are mouse ones. The read ends 3 residues early relative to the CDR3; the germline J gene fills the gap. The chain has TRBV13-3 and TRBJ1-6, with TRBD1 identical over 7 bases. TRBJ1-6 is an ORF, and what it does is uncertain. CDR1 is NNHDY, CDR2 SYVADS, per germline. The CDR3 contains 15 residues. V trimming: 2 bases; J trimming: 5 bases; junction bases outside the gene matches: 4. The part of the CDR3 DNA that was read is TGTGCCAGCAGTGACCTGGGACAGAATAATTCGCCC. Translating it yields CASSDLGQNNSP. In full, the CDR3 is CASSDLGQNNSPLYF.

This clone was observed a handful of times. Gene and germline names: mouse. The CDR3 end is not reached by the read, which stops 4 residues before it; the germline J gene fills it in. The rearrangement uses TRBV13-3 and TRBJ2-7; TRBD2 aligns across 10 bases. CDR3 length: 15 residues. In germline, CDR1 is NNHDY, CDR2 SYVADS. CDR3 sequence reads: CASSDAGLGRYEQYF. CDR3 DNA, as far as it was read: TGTGCCAGCAGTGATGCGGGACTGGGGCGATAT.

This clone appeared a few times. The germline and genes are mouse ones. The missing CDR3 end, 4 residues past where the read stops, is filled in from the germline J gene. V and J are TRBV13-3 and TRBJ1-4; 7 positions agree with TRBD1. The V and J ends lost 3 bases and 3 bases, in that order; junction bases with no gene match: 11. CDR3 length: 17 amino acids. Germline V gene lookup returns CDR1 NNHDY and CDR2 SYVADS. The CDR3 sequence: CASSGPDREAPNERLFF. The CDR3 DNA, read in part, is TGTGCCAGCAGTGGCCCCGACAGGGAGGCCCCCAACGAA.

In its sample, this clone was seen a few times. Germline and genes: mouse. The CDR3 end is not reached by the read, which stops 4 residues before it; the germline J gene fills it in. The chain links TRBV13-3 to TRBJ2-3, with D tentatively TRBD1 (5 bases). This CDR3 is 15 amino acids long. V lost 5 bases and J lost 0, with 13 bases in between. The germline V gene has CDR1 NNHDY and CDR2 SYVADS. The sequenced CDR3 bases are TGTGCCAGCAGGCAGGACACAACTAGTGCAGAA. This codes for CASRQDTTSAE. The complete CDR3 sequence is CASRQDTTSAETLYF.

A remark on this clone: At residue 14, the TCRdb protein and translated DNA are inconsistent; the protein given comes from the DNA. Gene names and germline match the mouse. Sequencing ends 3 residues short of the CDR3 end; the germline J gene provides the rest. The V gene is TRBV13-3, the J gene TRBJ1-6; TRBD1 aligns across 10 bases. TRBJ1-6 falls under the ORF class, with uncertain function. The V gene's germline CDR1 is NNHDY and CDR2 SYVADS. V was pared by 2 bases and J by 4 bases, with 6 bases of the junction left unmatched. The CDR3 has 17 amino acids. The CDR3 loop is CASSETRDRGYNSPLYF. The sequenced CDR3 bases are TGTGCCAGCAGTGAGACCCGGGACAGGGGTTATAATTCGCCC.

This clone was counted many times. Gene names follow the mouse nomenclature. The read comes to an end 4 residues before the CDR3 does, leaving the germline J gene to fill in the end. The rearrangement joins TRBV13-1 to TRBJ2-5, with 11 bases that match TRBD1. Losses at the gene ends were 3 bases for V and 3 bases for J; bases not matched to a gene: 0. The CDR3 sequence is 14 residues long. Per germline, CDR1 NSHNY and CDR2 SYGAGN. The sequenced CDR3 bases are TGTGCCAGCAGTGGGGACAGGGGGCAAGAC. Protein sequence: CASSGDRGQD. The whole CDR3 protein is CASSGDRGQDTQYF.

In the case of this clone: The listed genes are named as in mouse. Read sequence stops 4 residues before the CDR3 end, and the germline J gene provides the missing end. The chain uses TRBV13-1 and TRBJ2-2, with 9 bases lining up with TRBD1. The CDR3 loop spans 14 amino acids. J was trimmed by 4 bases and V by 4 bases; bases with no gene match: 2. The germline gives CDR1 NSHNY, CDR2 SYGAGN. The sequenced part of the CDR3 DNA is TGTGCCAGCAGTACGGGACAGGGCACCGGG. Translation: CASSTGQGTG. The complete CDR3 protein is CASSTGQGTGQLYF.

As regards this clone: Germline and genes: mouse. The read ends 4 residues before the CDR3 terminus; that terminus is restored from the germline J gene. This chain connects TRBV13-3 to TRBJ1-1; 9 bases match TRBD1. In germline, CDR1 is NNHDY, CDR2 SYVADS. This CDR3 spans 13 amino acids. The CDR3 bases that were read are TGTGCCAGCAGAGGGACAGGGAGAACA. Its translation: CASRGTGRT. The whole CDR3 sequence reads CASRGTGRTEVFF.

In its sample, this clone was seen many times. Gene names and germline refer to mouse. The observed sequence ends 4 residues before the CDR3 terminus, with the missing tail filled in from the germline J gene. The V call is TRBV13-3, the J call TRBJ1-4, with 7 bases aligning to TRBD1. CDR3 size: 15 residues. J gave up 4 bases and V 1 base, and 4 bases lay outside the gene matches. Germline V gene sequence: CDR1 NNHDY, CDR2 SYVADS. This CDR3 is CASSDKAGGNERLFF. The covered CDR3 bases are TGTGCCAGCAGTGATAAGGCAGGGGGCAACGAA.

With respect to this clone: The gene symbols are mouse symbols. The CDR3 is cut off 4 residues early in the read; its end comes from the germline J gene. This chain connects TRBV13-3 to TRBJ1-4, with TRBD1 matching over 7 bases. CDR1 NNHDY and CDR2 SYVADS come from the germline V gene. The CDR3 is 14 amino acids. The covered CDR3 bases are TGTGCCAGCAGTGATCACAGGGGTCCCGAA. Its protein product is CASSDHRGPE. The CDR3 reads in full as CASSDHRGPERLFF.

This clone was seen only a few times. Any gene name here is a mouse gene name. The part of the CDR3 DNA that was read is TGTGCCAGCAGTGAAACCGGGACAGGGGGCTCC. Residues: CASSETGTGGS. The CDR3 in full is CASSETGTGGSDYTF. V and J are TRBV13-1 and TRBJ1-2, with TRBD1 identical over 11 bases. The read terminates 4 residues before the CDR3 end, so the remaining end is supplied by the germline J gene. V lost 2 bases to trimming and J lost 4 bases; unmatched junction nucleotides: 4. This CDR3 comprises 15 residues. CDR1 is NSHNY and CDR2 is SYGAGN in the germline V gene.

On this clone itself: Here the gene names and germline are mouse. Read data end 4 residues before the CDR3 end; the end is taken from the germline J gene. J is TRBJ2-3 and V is TRBV1; 9 bases are shared with TRBD2. The germline CDR1 and CDR2 sequences are NSQYPW and LRSPGD (reference sequence). V trimming: 1 base; J trimming: 1 base; junction bases outside the gene matches: 3. The CDR3 spans 16 residues. CDR3 DNA (partial): TGCACCTGCAGTGCAGCACTGGGGGGCGGTGCAGAA. Its translation: CTCSAALGGGAE. The entire CDR3 is CTCSAALGGGAETLYF.

This clone was picked up a small number of times. The gene symbols are mouse symbols. The read stops 4 residues short of the end of the CDR3; the missing end is completed from the germline J gene. The rearrangement joins TRBV1 to TRBJ2-4; D not certain. Per germline, CDR1 NSQYPW and CDR2 LRSPGD (reference sequence). This CDR3 is built from 16 residues. V was trimmed by 0 bases and J by 1 base, leaving 11 bases between them. The CDR3 sequence: CTCSADQSVGQNTLYF. CDR3 DNA, as far as it was read: TGCACCTGCAGTGCAGATCAGAGCGTAGGTCAAAAC.

A note on this clone: Germline and genes: mouse. The read finishes 4 residues shy of the CDR3 end, and the germline J gene is used to complete it. At the DNA level, this CDR3 is encoded by other sequences in the same sample as well. The chain couples TRBV19 to TRBJ1-2; perhaps TRBD1 as D (6 bases). The length of the CDR3 is 12 residues. Germline CDR1 FNHDT, CDR2 SITEND (reference sequence). The CDR3 loop is CASSIGGRDYTF. CDR3 bases read: TGTGCCAGCAGTATTGGGGGGCGC. Variable domain in full (rest from reference TRBV19 and TRBJ1-2): GGIITQTPKFLIGQEGQKLTLKCQQNFNHDTMYWYRQDSGKGLRLIYYSITENDLQKGDLSEGYDASREKKSSFSLTVTSAQKNEMAVFLCASSIGGRDYTFGSGTRLLVI.

This clone was observed a handful of times. At residue 13, the TCRdb protein departs from the DNA translation, so the protein shown here was derived from the DNA itself. Genes and germline come from the mouse. The read finishes 3 residues shy of the CDR3 end, and the germline J gene is used to complete it. J is TRBJ1-3 and V is TRBV19, with 7 bases lining up with TRBD1. This CDR3 spans 16 amino acids. Germline lookup yields CDR1 FNHDT and CDR2 SITEND (reference sequence). V gave up 1 base and J gave up 0 bases; unmatched junction bases: 4. CDR3 amino acids: CASSISQGDSGNTLYF. Partial CDR3 DNA: TGTGCCAGCAGTATAAGCCAGGGGGATTCTGGAAATACG. The entire variable domain, with the rest obtained from reference TRBV19 and TRBJ1-3, is as follows: GGIITQTPKFLIGQEGQKLTLKCQQNFNHDTMYWYRQDSGKGLRLIYYSITENDLQKGDLSEGYDASREKKSSFSLTVTSAQKNEMAVFLCASSISQGDSGNTLYFGEGSRLIVV.

In regard to this clone: The listed genes are named as in mouse. The CDR3 end falls 4 residues outside the read, so it is completed with the germline J gene. The rearrangement joins TRBV17 to TRBJ2-7, with D possibly TRBD1 on 6 matching bases. The CDR3 loop spans 12 amino acids. The V and J ends lost 9 bases and 0 bases respectively, with 9 bases between them. Germline assignment: CDR1 MNHDT and CDR2 YYDKIL. The CDR3 here is CASGQSSYEQYF. The part of the CDR3 DNA that was read is TGTGCTAGTGGACAGAGCTCCTAT.

This clone has more than one count but fewer than ten. Gene names refer to mouse genes. Read coverage stops 4 residues before the CDR3 terminus; the germline J gene supplies the remainder. The chain is built from TRBV13-1 and TRBJ1-4; TRBD1 matches at 9 bases. Germline-derived CDR1 and CDR2 are NSHNY and SYGAGN. The CDR3 is 15 residues long. The part of the CDR3 DNA that was read is TGTGCCAGCAGTGATTGGGGACAGGGTCCCGAA. This sequence encodes CASSDWGQGPE. The whole CDR3 protein reads CASSDWGQGPERLFF.

This clone turned up a few times. The gene names here belong to mouse. Coverage ceases 4 residues before the CDR3 finishes, and the germline J gene fills in the end. The chain employs TRBV1 and TRBJ2-1; 9 nucleotides agree with TRBD2. The CDR3 is made up of 15 amino acids. Germline CDR1 reads NSQYPW; CDR2 reads LRSPGD (reference sequence). V gave up 4 bases and J gave up 3 bases; unmatched junction bases: 4. The CDR3 loop is CTCSGDWAVYAEQFF. Partial CDR3 DNA: TGCACCTGCAGTGGGGACTGGGCCGTCTATGCT.

A few counts support this clone. All gene names here are mouse names. The sequence runs out 4 residues before the end of the CDR3; the remainder is reconstructed from the germline J gene. J is TRBJ2-2 and V is TRBV5, with TRBD1 matching over 8 bases. Per the germline V gene, CDR1 is LGHNA and CDR2 is YNLKQL (reference sequence). This CDR3 is built from 15 residues. V dropped 0 bases and J dropped 3; count of bases not matched to a gene: 0. This CDR3 is CASSQEDRDTGQLYF. CDR3 DNA (partial): TGTGCCAGCAGCCAAGAGGACAGGGACACCGGG.